This T cell receptor beta chain was sequenced during a study of T cell clonality in common variable immunodeficiency. Study-wide findings and caveats: Reportedly, TCR beta sequences from common variable immunodeficiency showed fewer deletions and N-nucleotide insertions.

Both groups were predominantly of Caucasian heritage. The sample holds many counts of this clone. Its antigen remains unknown. The sequenced fragment ends 3 residues before the CDR3 boundary, so the rest is inferred from the germline J gene. Control and CVID samples contributed equal amounts of genomic DNA. Assay used: immunoSEQ multiplex PCR; TCRdb lists only in-frame clones, some missing. There are tens of thousands of clones in the sample, none observed a single time. The CDR3 has 12 amino acids. Germline values: CDR1 SGHTA, CDR2 FQGNSA. V was cut by 1 base and J by 8 bases, with 7 bases left in between.

The sample comprised peripheral blood mononuclear cells. V usage is TRBV7-2 and J usage is TRBJ2-3, with D possibly TRBD2 on 5 matching bases. The TCR comes from a human donor with common variable immunodeficiency. CDR3 bases read: TGTGCCAGCAGCTTAGGAGAGGGTACG. Its protein is CASSLGEGT. The whole CDR3 reads CASSLGEGTQYF.